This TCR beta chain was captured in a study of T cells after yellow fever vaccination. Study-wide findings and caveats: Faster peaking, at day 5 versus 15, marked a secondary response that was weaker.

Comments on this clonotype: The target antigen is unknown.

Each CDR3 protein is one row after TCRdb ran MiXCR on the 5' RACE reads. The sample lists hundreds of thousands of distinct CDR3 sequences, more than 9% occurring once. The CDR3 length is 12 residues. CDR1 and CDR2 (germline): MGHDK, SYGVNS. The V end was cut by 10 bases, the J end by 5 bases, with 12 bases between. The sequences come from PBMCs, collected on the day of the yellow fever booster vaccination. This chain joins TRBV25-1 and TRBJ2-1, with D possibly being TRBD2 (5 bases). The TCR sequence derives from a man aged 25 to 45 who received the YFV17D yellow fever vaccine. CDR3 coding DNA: TGTGCCACCCGCGAGGGCCACAATGAGCAGTTCTTC. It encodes CATREGHNEQFF.